This TCR beta chain appears in the sequencing data of a study of Tregs in tolerant kidney transplant recipients. Whole-study findings and limits: Some patients' samples used different primers over time, so nucleotide sequences weren't comparable.

The data were produced by immunoSEQ multiplex PCR, yet TCRdb's version contains in-frame clones alone and is incomplete. The table shows about 100,000 clones, with roughly 93% occurring only once. This CDR3 contains 13 residues. Looked up from germline, CDR1 is SGHNT and CDR2 is YYREEE (reference sequence). Trimming shortened V by 2 bases and J by 10 bases, and 15 bases separated the two germline ends. The nonmyeloablative bone marrow transplants came from related graft donors, with transient mixed chimerism. Note on this clone: Its matching antigen is unknown.

This TCR came from a human patient who received a combined kidney and bone marrow transplant. Some T cells may be supplied by the graft donor. The rearrangement uses TRBV5-4 and TRBJ1-2; D unresolved. Specimen: CD4+ T cells from blood (PBMCs), collected 12 months after the transplant. CDR3 protein: CASSLAAEEDYTF. In nucleotides, the CDR3 is TGTGCCAGCAGCTTAGCCGCCGAGGAAGACTACACCTTC.